This TCR beta chain is from a study of blood T cell repertoires in COVID-19. About the study: Whether acute or convalescent, the COVID-19 samples came from the United States, Italy and Spain. From T cells, B-cell-depleted T cells, or PBMCs came the material, which was cDNA or gDNA.

Original analysis: Amplification with reference gene primers provided the estimates of nucleated cell counts. Produced via immunoSEQ multiplex PCR; TCRdb's table is partial and in-frame only. That table is the source of V, J and clone size, and D and trimming were worked out from the DNA. The sample records roughly 250,000 clones, around 83% being singletons. Sample: peripheral blood. The TCR originated in a man aged 35-49 years with active or convalescent COVID-19.

The CDR3 reads CASSRTLGQRITDTQYF. The CDR3 DNA sequence: TGTGCCAGCAGCCGGACCCTGGGCCAGCGGATCACAGATACGCAGTATTTT. The chain joins TRBV5-8 to TRBJ2-3, with a weak D call TRBD2 (5 bases). CDR1 SGHTS and CDR2 YDEGEE come from the germline V gene. The length of the CDR3 is 17 residues. Trimming left V 4 bases short and J 2 bases short, with 20 bases between.